This is a list of T cell receptor beta chains from one sample in a study of cytomegalovirus exposure and HLA in healthy donors. The table came from immunoSEQ multiplex PCR; TCRdb's copy has only in-frame clones and leaves some out. The sample shows about 120,000 clones, and 3% to 4.5% sits with its ten largest clones. Source material: PBMCs. These receptors came from a man aged 30-40 years in good health and CMV-seronegative. Each CDR3 is given with its conserved first and last residue.

j_call: TRBJ1-5
v_call: TRBV19
cdr3_aa: CASSKPEGDVEPQHF

j_call: TRBJ1-6
v_call: TRBV2
cdr3_aa: CASSPRQGNSPLHF

j_call: TRBJ1-2
v_call: TRBV19
cdr3_aa: CASSGGGAGYGYTF

j_call: TRBJ1-5
v_call: TRBV27
cdr3_aa: CASSSAQGSQPQHF

j_call: TRBJ2-6
v_call: TRBV19
cdr3_aa: CASSIVQQVVSGANVLTF

j_call: TRBJ1-4
v_call: TRBV18
cdr3_aa: CASSPSPTNEKLFF

j_call: TRBJ1-4
v_call: TRBV5-1
cdr3_aa: CASSLDTLRGEKLFF

j_call: TRBJ1-5
v_call: TRBV4-2
cdr3_aa: CASSQFAGAKPNQPQHF

j_call: TRBJ1-2
v_call: TRBV7-8
cdr3_aa: CASSLYGTYGYTF

j_call: TRBJ1-2
v_call: TRBV28
cdr3_aa: CASKNRGRANYGYTF

j_call: TRBJ2-7
v_call: TRBV28
cdr3_aa: CASSQGIAYEQYF

j_call: NA
v_call: TRBV13
cdr3_aa: CASSNRGGYEQYF

j_call: TRBJ1-2
v_call: TRBV29-1
cdr3_aa: CSAESYGYTF

j_call: TRBJ2-5
v_call: TRBV4-2
cdr3_aa: CASSKAGTGGRETQYF

j_call: TRBJ1-2
v_call: TRBV6-5
cdr3_aa: CASSYRDGGESGYTF

j_call: TRBJ2-6
v_call: TRBV19
cdr3_aa: CASSSRTGGAKAGANVLTF

j_call: TRBJ1-1
v_call: TRBV10-2
cdr3_aa: CASKHRVMNTEAFF

j_call: TRBJ1-4
v_call: TRBV5-4
cdr3_aa: CASSARTGLSEKLFF

j_call: TRBJ2-3
v_call: TRBV28
cdr3_aa: CASSPRQGTKPDTQYF

j_call: TRBJ1-6
v_call: TRBV6-1
cdr3_aa: CASYEKGTRVRPLHF

j_call: TRBJ2-7
v_call: TRBV6-5
cdr3_aa: CASKGLAGTSYEQYF

j_call: TRBJ2-7
v_call: TRBV6-4
cdr3_aa: CASSDFDRGSAGRISYEQYF

j_call: TRBJ1-5
v_call: TRBV6-6
cdr3_aa: CASSNGQSNQPQHF

j_call: TRBJ2-4
v_call: TRBV6-1
cdr3_aa: CASSEARLLSAKNIQYF

j_call: TRBJ1-2
v_call: TRBV15
cdr3_aa: CATSSRLDGDMSGYTF

j_call: TRBJ2-1
v_call: TRBV2
cdr3_aa: CASGVYTGDEQFF

j_call: TRBJ2-2
v_call: TRBV7-6
cdr3_aa: CASSHIRGDNTGELFF

j_call: TRBJ2-2
v_call: TRBV5-6
cdr3_aa: CASSLAFDGHGELFF

j_call: TRBJ2-7
v_call: TRBV21-1
cdr3_aa: CASRATDYEQYF

j_call: TRBJ1-1
v_call: TRBV6-5
cdr3_aa: CASSYSERGFPEAFF

j_call: TRBJ1-2
v_call: TRBV5-6
cdr3_aa: CASSLFETDYGYTF

j_call: TRBJ1-1
v_call: TRBV4-2
cdr3_aa: CASSQAGTGDLFRAEAFF

j_call: TRBJ2-6
v_call: TRBV27
cdr3_aa: CASSLSPQRSGANVLTF

j_call: TRBJ2-5
v_call: TRBV30
cdr3_aa: CAWSAPTGGYRETQYF

j_call: TRBJ1-4
v_call: TRBV19
cdr3_aa: CASSKGQGMGHEKLFF

j_call: TRBJ1-2
v_call: TRBV5-1
cdr3_aa: CASSFLGTGSGYTF

j_call: TRBJ1-1
v_call: TRBV27
cdr3_aa: CASSLGSGVDEAFF

j_call: TRBJ2-2
v_call: TRBV4-1
cdr3_aa: CASSPTPDRAKTNTGELFF

j_call: TRBJ1-1
v_call: TRBV7-3
cdr3_aa: CASSLNAGRTEAFF

j_call: TRBJ2-7
v_call: TRBV19
cdr3_aa: CASSVTSDSAYEQYF

j_call: TRBJ2-4
v_call: TRBV7-9
cdr3_aa: CASSSPLRDRGRNIQYF

j_call: TRBJ2-1
v_call: TRBV19
cdr3_aa: CASSNPGTSGGAEEQFF

j_call: TRBJ2-7
v_call: TRBV27
cdr3_aa: CASSSLGTSGGYEQYF

j_call: TRBJ2-2
v_call: TRBV7-2
cdr3_aa: CASSFSAGYDTGELFF

j_call: TRBJ2-1
v_call: TRBV4-1
cdr3_aa: CASSLSGGATSEQFF